Reported below is one T cell receptor beta chain. As yet, its antigen is unknown. The sample originates from a study of cytomegalovirus exposure and HLA in healthy donors. The overall study: Unique TCR beta sequences numbering approximately 120 million came from 150 million to 200 million T cells in an earlier analysis.

V shed 1 base and J shed 0 bases, with 12 bases lying between them. The CDR3 covers 16 residues. CDR1 KGHSH and CDR2 LQKENI come from the germline V gene. Study results and limitations: As immune exposure information, only CMV serostatus was available. Later analysis suggested links between common viral pathogens and several top significant clusters.

Both 60 Vbeta primers and 13 Jbeta primers went into the PCR. Original handling: In a later analysis, some 10 million of 65 million to 90 million unique beta chains occurred in at least two donors. Repertoires were generated with immunoSEQ multiplex PCR, while TCRdb's copy carries only in-frame clones and drops some. V and J calls and clone size are given by that table; D and trimming were obtained from the DNA. The table has 250,000 to 350,000 clones, 86% seen once; the top ten hold roughly 4%. The chain is built from TRBV18 and TRBJ1-1; D unresolved. The clonotype was recovered from a man aged 40-50 years in good health and CMV-seropositive. Sample: PBMCs. DNA of the CDR3: TGTGCCAGCTCACCACTGGCAGGTGATATGAACACTGAAGCTTTCTTT. Amino acids: CASSPLAGDMNTEAFF.